This paragraph reports one T cell receptor beta chain. This specimen comes from a study of OX40 agonist ivuxolimab in advanced cancers. TCRdb's copy holds only in-frame clones and misses some; the assay was immunoSEQ multiplex PCR. The sample consists of 87,000 or so clones, around 85% of them appearing once. The CDR3 is 14 amino acids. CDR1 is SGHDN and CDR2 is FVKESK in the germline V gene. V was trimmed by 4 bases and J by 6 bases, leaving 12 bases between them. The chain carries TRBV14 and TRBJ2-2; D not resolved. The TCR comes from an adult with an advanced solid tumor such as melanoma, head and neck, liver or kidney cancer. Sequenced material: CD4+ or CD8+ T cells sorted from blood, taken in a trial of the OX40 agonist ivuxolimab. The DNA of the CDR3 is TGTGCCAGCAGCCTTGCTTTTGGGGCCGGGGAGCTGTTTTTT. This gives the protein CASSLAFGAGELFF.